Presented here are 5 T cell receptor beta chains from one specimen sequenced in a study of T-cell memory formation after mild COVID-19. TCRdb reprocessed the 5' RACE reads with MiXCR, giving one entry per CDR3 protein. This table holds hundreds of thousands of distinct CDR3 sequences, around 30% found once. Sequencing used PBMCs or a T cell subset sorted from them (not recorded which). Receptors originate from an adult woman who had mild COVID-19 (a few samples of this study predate the infection). Cell type and time point are not known.

This clonotype was seen only a few times. The chain employs TRBV3-1 and TRBJ1-1; D remains unclear. Deletions cut 4 bases from V and 2 bases from J, with 14 bases between. Germline V gene sequence: CDR1 LGHDT, CDR2 YNNKEL (reference sequence). There are 15 residues in the CDR3. The CDR3 protein is CASSPQQVLNTEAFF. As DNA, the CDR3 is TGTGCCAGCAGCCCCCAGCAGGTATTAAACACTGAAGCTTTCTTT. The variable domain in full, with the rest retrieved from reference TRBV3-1 and TRBJ1-1, is DTAVSQTPKYLVTQMGNDKSIKCEQNLGHDTMYWYKQDSKKFLKIMFSYNNKELIINETVPNRFSPKSPDKAHLNLHINSLELGDSAVYFCASSPQQVLNTEAFFGQGTRLTVV.

The CDR3 region has the DNA TGTGCCAGCAGCCAACGACTCGGGACTAGCTGGCCCGGGGAGCTGTTTTTT. Translation gives CASSQRLGTSWPGELFF. The V and J genes are TRBV3-1 and TRBJ2-2, with 9 bases fitting TRBD2. The V gene end was trimmed by 2 bases and the J gene end by 6 bases; junction bases not matched to a gene: 10. Germline V gene lookup returns CDR1 LGHDT and CDR2 YNNKEL (reference sequence). The CDR3 consists of 17 residues.

Ten or more counts support this clonotype. V is TRBV24-1 and J is TRBJ2-7, with 7 bases identical to TRBD1. The CDR3 loop spans 15 amino acids. Germline V lookup: CDR1 KGHDR, CDR2 SFDVKD. J gave up 4 bases and V 2 bases, and 7 bases lay outside the gene matches. The CDR3 DNA is TGTGCCACCAGTGATTCCGGGACAGCACGGTACGAGCAGTACTTC. This encodes CATSDSGTARYEQYF.

V and J are TRBV25-1 and TRBJ2-1; maybe TRBD2 (5 bases). The ends were cut back, 7 bases at V and 14 bases at J, with 15 bases in the middle. Germline lookup yields CDR1 MGHDK and CDR2 SYGVNS. This CDR3 is built from 11 residues. CDR3 in amino acids: CASIEGLLEFF. CDR3 DNA sequence: TGTGCCAGCATAGAGGGCCTCCTAGAGTTCTTC.

The CDR3 DNA is TGTGCCTGGAGTCGGCAGGGGGCCACTGAAGCTTTCTTT. Amino acids: CAWSRQGATEAFF. The gene calls are TRBV30 and TRBJ1-1, with 8 nucleotides matching TRBD1. The CDR3 extends over 13 amino acids. V lost 2 bases to trimming and J lost 4 bases; unmatched junction nucleotides: 3. Germline assignment: CDR1 GTSNPN and CDR2 SVGIG (reference sequence).